This TCR beta chain was recovered during a study of T cells in Graves' hyperthyroidism and ophthalmopathy. Study as a whole: The initial diagnosis was the point when peripheral blood was collected, ahead of any treatment.

V gave up 7 bases and J gave up 9 bases, with 10 bases separating them. Per germline, CDR1 MNHNS and CDR2 SASEGT. CDR3 length: 11 amino acids. TCR beta CDR3 regions were amplified from RNA transcripts. The primer set for the first-round RT-PCR of the TCR CDR3 was HTBI. TCRdb independently ran MiXCR on the multiplex PCR reads; one entry per CDR3 protein. The table lists more than 300,000 distinct CDR3 sequences, about 17% of them singletons. General observations from the study: Separation of ophthalmopathy from stable hyperthyroidism was achieved by a 13 V-J model. Researchers found most expanded thyroid clonotypes above 0.001 in blood as well.

The sample holds a few counts of this clonotype. Its antigen remains unidentified. The sample consisted of blood. V and J are TRBV6-1 and TRBJ2-1; D remains unclear. The receptor was isolated from a woman younger than 45 with Graves' hyperthyroidism that later progressed to Graves' ophthalmopathy. The CDR3: CASTFGFEQFF. In DNA, the CDR3 is TGTGCCAGCACTTTTGGCTTTGAGCAGTTCTTC.